This T cell receptor beta chain was profiled in a study of OX40 agonist ivuxolimab in advanced cancers. Notes on the research overall: Ivuxolimab, which targeted the costimulatory receptor OX40 (CD134), was an agonistic, fully human IgG2 monoclonal antibody. Intravenous ivuxolimab was administered to patients every 2 weeks at six dose levels: 0.01, 0.1, 0.3, 1.5, 3 and 10 mg/kg. Among the approximately 50 dose-escalation patients, 19 had hepatocellular carcinoma, about 15 melanoma, 9 renal cell carcinoma and 9 head and neck cancer. The dose-escalation cohort was about 86% male with a mean age of approximately 60 years, ranging from roughly 20 to 80. Patients were allowed to have had prior anti-PD-1, anti-PD-L1 or anti-CTLA-4 therapy, and around two fifths of the dose-escalation patients had been treated with checkpoint inhibitors. Three dose-escalation patients achieved partial responses, one with hepatocellular carcinoma and two with cutaneous melanoma. The point of sequencing TCRbeta in the periphery was to test whether ivuxolimab changed TCR sequence diversity and drove clonal T-cell expansion. The paper describes the monotherapy dose-escalation part (N of about 55 patients) of the phase I trial of ivuxolimab. On the study overall, not on this receptor specifically: After ivuxolimab, more expanded clones were found on average in CD8+ T cells than in CD4+ T cells. Antigen specificity was not determined for the clonally expanded peripheral T cells. In the 0.1-3.0 mg/kg groups, partial responders had among the lowest normalized peripheral clonal expansion, particularly in CD8+ T cells. Low levels of normalized T-cell clonal expansion were also seen in some patients who did not respond. At doses of 0.1 to 3.0 mg/kg, clonal expansion of both CD4+ and CD8+ T cells in blood was seen between baseline and week 6.

The trial excluded patients who had a history of autoimmune disease or who were on systemic immunosuppression. In every dose cohort, peripheral blood was drawn for TCR sequencing at baseline, cycle 4 day 1, and cycle 7 day 1. The samples were taken from a phase I, first-in-human, multicenter, open-label dose-escalation trial of ivuxolimab. Adults with locally advanced or metastatic melanoma, renal cell carcinoma, hepatocellular carcinoma or head and neck squamous cell carcinoma were enrolled in the trial. Before TCR sequencing, CD4+ and CD8+ T cells were separately sorted from peripheral blood. Genomic DNA was extracted from sorted cells for sequencing of the TCRbeta CDR3 region. The immunoSEQ Assay was used to sequence the TCRbeta CDR3 regions. TCRdb carries this immuneACCESS record with in-frame sequences only. Its versions omit some clonotypes, under half of them owing to an unresolved V gene in the studies checked, with the rest unexplained. The sample has about 88,000 clones on record, approximately 87% of them singletons. In total, the top ten clones hold around 1.5% of the sample.

CDR1 and CDR2 are drawn from the germline V gene: MDHEN, SYDVKM. The CDR3 contains 13 residues, cysteine and phenylalanine counted. CDR3 DNA is the only sequence kept; it has 39 bases, read in frame from the first base. V is trimmed back by 8 bases and J by 1 base, and the junction contains 5 bases that no gene match accounts for. Comment on this clone: Its recognized antigen is unknown. No clone much larger than this one lies a single base away; base qualities are absent.

This sequence originates from an adult with an advanced solid tumor such as melanoma, head and neck, liver or kidney cancer. Sample: CD4+ or CD8+ T cells sorted from blood, taken in a trial of the OX40 agonist ivuxolimab. The chain is assembled from TRBV28 and TRBJ2-7; TRBD1 agrees with 7 junctional bases. CDR3 protein: CASSQGQSYEQYF. The DNA sequence reads TGTGCCAGCTCACAGGGGCAGTCCTACGAGCAGTACTTC.